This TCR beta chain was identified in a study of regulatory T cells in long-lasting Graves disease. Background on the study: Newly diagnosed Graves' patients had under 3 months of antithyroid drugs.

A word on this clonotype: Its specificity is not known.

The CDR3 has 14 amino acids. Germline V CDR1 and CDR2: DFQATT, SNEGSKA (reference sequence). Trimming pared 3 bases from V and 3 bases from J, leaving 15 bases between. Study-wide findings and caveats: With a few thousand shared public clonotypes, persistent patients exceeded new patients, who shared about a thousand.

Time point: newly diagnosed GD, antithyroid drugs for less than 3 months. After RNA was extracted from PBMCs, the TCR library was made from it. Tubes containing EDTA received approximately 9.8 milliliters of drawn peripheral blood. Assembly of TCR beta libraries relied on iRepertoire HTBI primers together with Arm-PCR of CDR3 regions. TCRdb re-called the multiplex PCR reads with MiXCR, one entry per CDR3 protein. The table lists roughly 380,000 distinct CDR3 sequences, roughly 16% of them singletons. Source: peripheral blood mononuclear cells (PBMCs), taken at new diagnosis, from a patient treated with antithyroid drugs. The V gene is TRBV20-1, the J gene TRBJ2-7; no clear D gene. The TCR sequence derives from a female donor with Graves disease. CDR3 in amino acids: CSASPQRFNYEQYF. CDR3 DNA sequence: TGCAGTGCTAGTCCCCAGAGATTCAACTACGAGCAGTACTTC.